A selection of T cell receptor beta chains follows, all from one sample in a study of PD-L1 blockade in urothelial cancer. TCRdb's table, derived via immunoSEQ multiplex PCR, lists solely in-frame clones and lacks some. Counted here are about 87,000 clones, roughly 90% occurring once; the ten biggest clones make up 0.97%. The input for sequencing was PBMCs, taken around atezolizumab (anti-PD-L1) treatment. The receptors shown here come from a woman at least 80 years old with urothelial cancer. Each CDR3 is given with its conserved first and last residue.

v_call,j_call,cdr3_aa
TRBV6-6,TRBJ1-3,CASSFAGGNTIYF
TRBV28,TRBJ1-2,CASSLRLGLHGYTF
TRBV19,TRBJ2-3,CASRGRAPDTQYF
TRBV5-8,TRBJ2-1,CASSLYGGRVPYNEQFF
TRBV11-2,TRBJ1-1,CASSLGGVGEAFF
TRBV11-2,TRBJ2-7,CASSPADSTYEQYF
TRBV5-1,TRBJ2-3,CASSFPGLAGGQPDTQYF
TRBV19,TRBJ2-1,CASTPLTSGSNEQFF
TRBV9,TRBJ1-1,CASSVAPPGQGARGEAFF
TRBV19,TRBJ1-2,CASRNSRLGYGYTF
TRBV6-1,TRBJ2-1,CASSEASGRAGNEQFF
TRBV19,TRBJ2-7,CASSIMLGPASYEQYF
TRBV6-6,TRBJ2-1,CASSPPPRDKSEQFF
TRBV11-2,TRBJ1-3,CASSLQATIYF
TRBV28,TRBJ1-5,CASSSQGQGASQPQHF
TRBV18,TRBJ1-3,CASSPVYNLEGNTIYF